These 2 T cell receptor delta chains were all obtained from the same sample, sequenced in a study of gamma-delta T cells after stem cell transplantation. TCRdb reran clone calling via CATT on the RT-PCR reads. The sample records 560 or so delta-chain clones, roughly a sixth being singletons. Sequencing was performed on gamma-delta T cells. Receptors were obtained from a human donor. It is not recorded whose cells these are; they may come from a transplant donor.

To note about this clone: The TCRdb record carries a much larger clone's protein, which differs from this DNA's translation at residue 6; a read error is the likely cause, and the protein listed here is the DNA translation. V is TRDV1 and J is TRDJ2; 8 bases fit TRDD2. The trim removed 2 bases at V and 0 bases at J, leaving 26 bases unmatched. The CDR3 is 24 amino acids. Germline V lookup: CDR1 TSWWSYY, CDR2 QGS. The CDR3, as DNA: TGTGCTCTTGGGGAAGATTTGTCTGGTAGGATACTTCCTACCTACCCCGCTTTGACAGCACAACTCTTCTTT. It specifies CALGEDLSGRILPTYPALTAQLFF.

On this clone itself: A far larger clone is off by one base, so a read error is likely. The chain joins TRDV2 to TRDJ1; TRDD3 agrees at 9 bases. Germline values: CDR1 GEAIGNYY, CDR2 EKD. This CDR3 has 15 amino acids. Germline trimming cut 2 bases from V and 4 bases from J; bases unmatched to any gene: 7. CDR3: CACDSPGDTGDKLIF. For the CDR3, the DNA is TGTGCCTGTGACAGCCCGGGGGATACTGGCGATAAACTCATCTTT.